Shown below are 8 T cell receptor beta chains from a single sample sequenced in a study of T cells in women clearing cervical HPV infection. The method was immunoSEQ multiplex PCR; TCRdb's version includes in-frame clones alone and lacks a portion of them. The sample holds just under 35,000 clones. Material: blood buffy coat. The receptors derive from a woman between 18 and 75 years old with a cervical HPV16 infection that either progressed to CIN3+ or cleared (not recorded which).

The CDR3 loop reads CSVDRDSGTEAFF. CDR3 DNA (partial): TGCAGCGTCGACCGGGACAGCGGTACTGAA. The chain joins TRBV29-1 to TRBJ1-1; 7 bases line up with TRBD1. The read ends 3 residues shy of where the CDR3 ends; the end is completed using the germline J gene. This CDR3 comprises 13 residues. Germline values: CDR1 SQVTM, CDR2 ANQGSEA. Germline trimming cut 6 bases from V and 5 bases from J; bases unmatched to any gene: 9.

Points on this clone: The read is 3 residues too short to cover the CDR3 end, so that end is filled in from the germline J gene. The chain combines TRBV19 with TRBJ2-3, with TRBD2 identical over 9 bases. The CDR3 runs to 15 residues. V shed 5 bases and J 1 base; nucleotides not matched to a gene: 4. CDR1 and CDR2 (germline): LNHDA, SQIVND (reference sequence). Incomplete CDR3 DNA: TGTGCCAGTAGTTCCCCTAGCGGGGGCACAGATACG. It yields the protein CASSSPSGGTDT. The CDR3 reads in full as CASSSPSGGTDTQYF. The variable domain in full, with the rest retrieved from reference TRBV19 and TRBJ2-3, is DGGITQSPKYLFRKEGQNVTLSCEQNLNHDAMYWYRQDPGQGLRLIYYSQIVNDFQKGDIAEGYSVSREKKESFPLTVTSAQKNPTAFYLCASSSPSGGTDTQYFGPGTRLTVL.

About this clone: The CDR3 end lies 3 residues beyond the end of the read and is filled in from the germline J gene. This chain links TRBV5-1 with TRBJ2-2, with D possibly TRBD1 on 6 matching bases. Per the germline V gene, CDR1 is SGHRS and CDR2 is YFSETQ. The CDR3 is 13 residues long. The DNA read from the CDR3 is TGCGCCAGCACGCCGACAGGAAGGGAAAAG. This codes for CASTPTGREK. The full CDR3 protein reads CASTPTGREKLFF.

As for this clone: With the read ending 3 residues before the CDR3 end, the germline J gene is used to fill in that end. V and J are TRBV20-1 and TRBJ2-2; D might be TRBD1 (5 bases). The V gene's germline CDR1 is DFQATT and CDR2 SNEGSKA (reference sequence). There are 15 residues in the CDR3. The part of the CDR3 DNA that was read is TGCAGTGCTAGTCAGAGTCCCTCTGGGGCCAACGTG. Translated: CSASQSPSGANV. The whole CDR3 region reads CSASQSPSGANVLFF.

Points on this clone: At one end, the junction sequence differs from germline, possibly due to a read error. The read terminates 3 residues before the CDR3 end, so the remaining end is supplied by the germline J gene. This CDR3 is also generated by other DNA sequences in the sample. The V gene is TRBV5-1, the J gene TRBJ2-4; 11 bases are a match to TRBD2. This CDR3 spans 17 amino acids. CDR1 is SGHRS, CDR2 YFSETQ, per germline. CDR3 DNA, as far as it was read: TGCGCCAGTAGCTTGGGTACTAGCGGGAGATCTCAAAACATT. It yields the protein CASSLGTSGRSQNI. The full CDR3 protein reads CASSLGTSGRSQNIQYF.

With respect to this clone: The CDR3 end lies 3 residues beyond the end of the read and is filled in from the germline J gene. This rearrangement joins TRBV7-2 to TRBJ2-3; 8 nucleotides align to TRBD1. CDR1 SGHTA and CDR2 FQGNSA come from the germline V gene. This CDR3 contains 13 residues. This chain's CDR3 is CASSKDREQPQYF. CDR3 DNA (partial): TGTGCCAGCAGCAAGGACAGGGAACAGCCG.

The CDR3 DNA, read in part, is TGTGCCAGCAGTGGGGCTGGGACAGGAAACACC. Amino acid sequence: CASSGAGTGNT. The full CDR3 sequence reads CASSGAGTGNTIYF. V usage is TRBV6-1 and J usage is TRBJ1-3, with D possibly being TRBD1 (6 bases). The read falls 3 residues short of the CDR3 end, and the missing part is taken from the germline J gene. There are 14 residues in the CDR3. CDR1 MNHNS and CDR2 SASEGT come from the germline V gene. Trimming removed 4 bases from V and 4 bases from J, with 11 bases in between.

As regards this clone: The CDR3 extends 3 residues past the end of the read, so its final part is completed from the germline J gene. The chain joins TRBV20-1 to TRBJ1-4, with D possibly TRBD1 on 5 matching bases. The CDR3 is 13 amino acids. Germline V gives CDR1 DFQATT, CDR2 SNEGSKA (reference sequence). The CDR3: CSAILPGANVLFF. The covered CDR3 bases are TGCAGTGCAATCCTGCCTGGGGCCAACGTA.